This T cell receptor (beta chain) was observed in a study of shared clonotypes between healthy human individuals. The germline V and J ends were trimmed by 0 bases and 2 bases, with 6 bases remaining between them. CDR1 is SGHRS and CDR2 is YFSETQ in the germline V gene. The CDR3 has 14 residues. Sequenced by immunoSEQ multiplex PCR; TCRdb stores in-frame clones only, minus some. Of approximately 2,000,000 clones in the sample, 85% to 95% were seen once. Points on this clone: Antigen specificity is unknown. In the same sample, other DNA sequences code for this CDR3.

Caucasian adults residing in Nashville, Tennessee made up all the donors. The study's findings and limits: Naive subsets generally exceeded memory subsets in estimated richness.

The chain is built from TRBV5-1 and TRBJ2-1; D not certain. This clonotype originated in a man younger than 30 in good health. Some clones in this sample may be carry-over from other donors' samples. The sample taken for sequencing was naive CD4+ T cells from PBMCs. Subset defined: CD45RA+ positively selected. The CDR3 loop reads CASSLGLAYNEQFF. In DNA form, the CDR3 reads TGCGCCAGCAGCTTGGGGCTAGCCTACAATGAGCAGTTCTTC.